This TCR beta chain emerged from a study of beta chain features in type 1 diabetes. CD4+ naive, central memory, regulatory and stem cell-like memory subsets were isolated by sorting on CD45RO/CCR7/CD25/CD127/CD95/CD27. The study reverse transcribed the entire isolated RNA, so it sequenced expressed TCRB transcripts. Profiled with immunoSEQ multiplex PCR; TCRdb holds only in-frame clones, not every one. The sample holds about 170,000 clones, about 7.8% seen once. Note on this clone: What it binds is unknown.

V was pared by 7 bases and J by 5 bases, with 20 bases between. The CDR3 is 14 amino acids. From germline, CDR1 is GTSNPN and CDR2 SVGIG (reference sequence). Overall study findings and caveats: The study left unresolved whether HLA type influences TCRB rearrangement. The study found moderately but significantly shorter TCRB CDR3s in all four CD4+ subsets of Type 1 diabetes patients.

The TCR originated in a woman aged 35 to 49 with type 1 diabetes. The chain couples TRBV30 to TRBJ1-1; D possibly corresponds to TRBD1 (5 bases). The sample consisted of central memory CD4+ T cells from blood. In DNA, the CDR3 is TGTGCCTATCTTCCAACGGGGGTATGGACTGAAGCTTTCTTT. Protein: CAYLPTGVWTEAFF.